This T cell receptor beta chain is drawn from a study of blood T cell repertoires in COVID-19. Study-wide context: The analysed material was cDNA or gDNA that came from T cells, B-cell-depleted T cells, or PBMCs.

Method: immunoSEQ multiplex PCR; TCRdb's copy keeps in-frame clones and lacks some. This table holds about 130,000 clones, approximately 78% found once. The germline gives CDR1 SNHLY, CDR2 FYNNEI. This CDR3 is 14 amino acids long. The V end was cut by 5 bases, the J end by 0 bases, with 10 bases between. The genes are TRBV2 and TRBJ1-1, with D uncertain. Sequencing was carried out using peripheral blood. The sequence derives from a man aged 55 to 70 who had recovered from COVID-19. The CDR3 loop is CASSYRRMNTEAFF. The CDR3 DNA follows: TGTGCCAGCAGTTACCGGCGGATGAACACTGAAGCTTTCTTT.